The present TCR beta chain was sequenced within a study of blood T cell repertoires in COVID-19. Study overall: Samples of COVID-19 (acute and convalescent) were obtained from the United States, Italy and Spain. Sample material is recorded as cDNA or gDNA derived from T cells, B-cell-depleted T cells, or PBMCs.

Original data processing: Nucleated cell counts were estimated from reference gene primer amplification. Produced via immunoSEQ multiplex PCR; TCRdb's table is partial and in-frame only. V, J and clone size derive from that table, while D and trimming were established from the DNA sequence. The sample lists 200,000 to 300,000 clones; approximately 78% were seen once. Germline loops: CDR1 LNHDA, CDR2 SQIVND (reference sequence). CDR3 size: 16 residues. Deletions cut 1 base from V and 6 bases from J, with 17 bases between. The source of this sequence is a woman aged 55-70 years with active or convalescent COVID-19. The chain carries TRBV19 and TRBJ2-3; D is unclear. Material for sequencing was peripheral blood. This CDR3 is CASSIGQRKVGDTQYF. The CDR3 DNA reads TGTGCCAGTAGTATAGGCCAGCGTAAGGTCGGGGATACGCAGTATTTT.